This TCR beta chain comes out of a study of beta chain features in type 1 diabetes. Study context: Sorted cell examination encompassed approximately 110 million cells across all samples.

General observations from the study: Shorter TCRB CDR3s, moderately but significantly so, marked every one of the four CD4+ subsets in Type 1 diabetes patients. Patients' naive, central memory and regulatory TCRB repertoires appeared more alike than those of healthy donors.

This clone has more than one count but fewer than ten. The antigen remains unidentified. Expressed TCRB transcripts were sequenced after all isolated RNA was converted to cDNA. Assay used: immunoSEQ multiplex PCR; TCRdb lists only in-frame clones, some missing. The sample has a few hundred thousand clones, less than 30% seen once. The CDR3 spans 15 residues. Trimming removed 6 bases at V and 4 bases at J, with 16 bases between. Germline CDR1 and CDR2: SNHLY and FYNNEI. The source of this sequence is a woman in her twenties or thirties with type 1 diabetes. The rearrangement joins TRBV2 to TRBJ2-1; D may be TRBD2 (5 bases). Sequenced: naive CD4+ T cells from blood. CDR3 loop: CASRHRTPLYNEQFF. CDR3 DNA sequence: TGTGCCAGCAGGCACCGGACTCCCCTATACAATGAGCAGTTCTTC.